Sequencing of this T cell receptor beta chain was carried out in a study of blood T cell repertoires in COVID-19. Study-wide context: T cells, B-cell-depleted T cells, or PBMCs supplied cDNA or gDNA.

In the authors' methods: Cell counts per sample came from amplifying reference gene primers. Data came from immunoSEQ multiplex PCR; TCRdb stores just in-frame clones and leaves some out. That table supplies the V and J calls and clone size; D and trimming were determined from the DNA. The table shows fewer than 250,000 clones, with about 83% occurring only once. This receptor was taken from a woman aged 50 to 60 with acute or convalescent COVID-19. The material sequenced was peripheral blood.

CDR3 bases: TGCAGTGCTAGTGCCGGGACAGGACATCAGCCCCAGCATTTT. Its translation is CSASAGTGHQPQHF. The rearrangement joins TRBV20-1 to TRBJ1-5; 8 bases map to TRBD1. Germline CDR1 and CDR2: DFQATT and SNEGSKA (reference sequence). The CDR3 contains 14 residues. After removal of 3 bases from V and 5 bases from J, the junction contained 6 bases not matched to a gene.